A selection of T cell receptor beta chains follows, all from one sample in a study of blood T cell repertoires in COVID-19. Sequencing used immunoSEQ multiplex PCR; TCRdb keeps in-frame clones, though not all of them. The table lists about 97,000 clones, about 90% of them singletons. The sequenced sample was peripheral blood. The receptors were sampled from a man aged 18 to 29 with acute or convalescent COVID-19. The CDR3 runs from the conserved cysteine through the conserved F or W. Fields, in order: J gene, D gene, V gene, CDR3 protein. D genes are given only for firm matches.

J gene: TRBJ1-1; D gene: TRBD1; V gene: TRBV6-5; CDR3 protein: CASIHRGLHTEAFF
J gene: TRBJ2-5; D gene: -; V gene: TRBV5-8; CDR3 protein: CASSLPDSETQYF
J gene: TRBJ1-1; D gene: -; V gene: TRBV19; CDR3 protein: CASSIIKGGTEAFF
J gene: TRBJ2-1; D gene: TRBD1; V gene: TRBV27; CDR3 protein: CASRGTGAIYNEQFF
J gene: TRBJ1-3; D gene: -; V gene: TRBV6-5; CDR3 protein: CASRSPSYSGNTIYF
J gene: TRBJ2-1; D gene: -; V gene: TRBV11-3; CDR3 protein: CASSLDYRSEQFF
J gene: TRBJ1-1; D gene: TRBD1; V gene: TRBV27; CDR3 protein: CASSQTRTGATEAFF
J gene: TRBJ2-3; D gene: -; V gene: TRBV4-1; CDR3 protein: CASSQEYPRPFTDTQYF
J gene: TRBJ2-7; D gene: TRBD2; V gene: TRBV5-6; CDR3 protein: CASSGTSGYHYEQYF
J gene: TRBJ1-6; D gene: TRBD1; V gene: TRBV19; CDR3 protein: CASSTDRENSPLHF
J gene: TRBJ2-1; D gene: TRBD1; V gene: TRBV9; CDR3 protein: CASSLQDREPYNEQFF
J gene: TRBJ1-2; D gene: -; V gene: TRBV11-2; CDR3 protein: CASSARDSGYTF
J gene: TRBJ2-2; D gene: TRBD1; V gene: TRBV6-1; CDR3 protein: CASSERGQAPGELFF
J gene: TRBJ1-3; D gene: -; V gene: TRBV10-2; CDR3 protein: CASSESRRGIGNTIYF
J gene: TRBJ2-3; D gene: -; V gene: TRBV19; CDR3 protein: CASSIESSSVGSTDTQYF
J gene: TRBJ2-3; D gene: TRBD2; V gene: TRBV19; CDR3 protein: CASSIRRGGNPDTQYF
J gene: TRBJ1-5; D gene: TRBD1; V gene: TRBV6-2/TRBV6-3; CDR3 protein: CASSSFRDSPPQPQHF
J gene: TRBJ1-5; D gene: -; V gene: TRBV25-1; CDR3 protein: CASSQLGVDQPQHF
J gene: TRBJ2-5; D gene: -; V gene: TRBV7-9; CDR3 protein: CASSSPFETQYF
J gene: TRBJ1-4; D gene: TRBD1; V gene: TRBV30; CDR3 protein: CAWSPGQGREKLFF
J gene: TRBJ2-7; D gene: -; V gene: TRBV27; CDR3 protein: CASSLEKGVGGEQYF
J gene: TRBJ1-6; D gene: -; V gene: TRBV3-1/TRBV3-2; CDR3 protein: CASTRGTAANSPLHF
J gene: TRBJ2-1; D gene: -; V gene: TRBV12-5; CDR3 protein: CASDQQGPYNEQFF
J gene: TRBJ2-5; D gene: TRBD2; V gene: TRBV6-5; CDR3 protein: CASARSGGAEETQYF
J gene: TRBJ1-4; D gene: -; V gene: TRBV24-1; CDR3 protein: CATSEGGGQNEKLFF
J gene: TRBJ2-7; D gene: TRBD2; V gene: TRBV30; CDR3 protein: CAWGGLAGVNYEQYF
J gene: TRBJ2-1; D gene: TRBD2; V gene: TRBV9; CDR3 protein: CASSVASGGMNNEQFF
J gene: TRBJ2-1; D gene: TRBD2; V gene: TRBV25-1; CDR3 protein: CASRGVTGQGGEQFF
J gene: TRBJ2-1; D gene: -; V gene: TRBV6-2/TRBV6-3; CDR3 protein: CASSYSRQADEQFF
J gene: TRBJ1-2; D gene: -; V gene: TRBV6-5; CDR3 protein: CASSLKGGRIDYGYTF
J gene: TRBJ2-3; D gene: TRBD2; V gene: TRBV5-1; CDR3 protein: CASSLPLAGGDTQYF
J gene: TRBJ1-4; D gene: TRBD1; V gene: TRBV2; CDR3 protein: CASSVGRQGANEKLFF
J gene: TRBJ2-7; D gene: -; V gene: TRBV7-2; CDR3 protein: CASSSYGLDTDPYEQYF
J gene: TRBJ2-1; D gene: -; V gene: TRBV19; CDR3 protein: CASRDIGNEQFF
J gene: TRBJ1-5; D gene: -; V gene: TRBV2; CDR3 protein: CASSEQDQPQHF
J gene: TRBJ1-2; D gene: -; V gene: TRBV14; CDR3 protein: CASSQQGGLAYGYTF
J gene: TRBJ2-1; D gene: TRBD2; V gene: TRBV6-4; CDR3 protein: CASSEIGLAGGGSYNEQFF
J gene: TRBJ2-3; D gene: TRBD1; V gene: TRBV4-2; CDR3 protein: CASSQDDSGTGLSDTQYF
J gene: TRBJ1-6; D gene: -; V gene: TRBV19; CDR3 protein: CASSIRERNSPLHF
J gene: TRBJ2-1; D gene: TRBD2; V gene: TRBV6-6; CDR3 protein: CASSYSRGSLYNEQFF
J gene: TRBJ1-1; D gene: -; V gene: TRBV30; CDR3 protein: CAWSVAGNTEAFF
J gene: TRBJ2-2; D gene: -; V gene: TRBV6-4; CDR3 protein: CASRVDRNTGELFF
J gene: TRBJ2-2; D gene: -; V gene: TRBV11-2; CDR3 protein: CASSLAGLSTGELFF
J gene: TRBJ1-2; D gene: -; V gene: TRBV12-3/TRBV12-4; CDR3 protein: CASSLDTNYGYTF
J gene: TRBJ1-2; D gene: -; V gene: TRBV6-5; CDR3 protein: CASNPSVGGYGYTF
J gene: TRBJ1-6; D gene: -; V gene: TRBV27; CDR3 protein: CASSLADSPLHF
J gene: TRBJ1-5; D gene: TRBD1; V gene: TRBV19; CDR3 protein: CASTFLSGGNQPQHF
J gene: TRBJ2-7; D gene: TRBD2; V gene: TRBV19; CDR3 protein: CASSSSGGNSYEQYF